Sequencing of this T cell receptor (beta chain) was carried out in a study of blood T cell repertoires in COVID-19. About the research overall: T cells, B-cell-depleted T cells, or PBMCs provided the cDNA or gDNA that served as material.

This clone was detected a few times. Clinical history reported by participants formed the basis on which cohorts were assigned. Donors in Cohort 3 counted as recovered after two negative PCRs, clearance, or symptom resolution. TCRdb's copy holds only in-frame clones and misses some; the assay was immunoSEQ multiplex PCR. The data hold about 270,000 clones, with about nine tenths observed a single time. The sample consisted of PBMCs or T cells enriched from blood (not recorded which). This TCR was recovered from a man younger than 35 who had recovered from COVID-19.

In DNA form, the CDR3 reads TGTGCCAGCTCACGTGGACAGGGTGACGGCACTGAAGCTTTCTTT. Residues: CASSRGQGDGTEAFF. This sequence joins TRBV18 and TRBJ1-1; TRBD1 agrees at 8 bases. The CDR3 extends over 15 amino acids. Germline assignment: CDR1 KGHSH and CDR2 LQKENI. V gave up 4 bases and J gave up 4 bases; unmatched junction bases: 8.